Shown below are 7 T cell receptor beta chains from a single sample sequenced in a study of blood T cell repertoires in COVID-19. Using immunoSEQ multiplex PCR, the repertoire was profiled, and TCRdb retains in-frame clones only, with some absent. The sample consists of roughly 200,000 clones, roughly 82% of them appearing once. The sequencing sample was made of PBMCs or T cells enriched from blood (not recorded which). Source of these receptors: a woman aged 60-70 years with acute COVID-19.

The rearrangement joins TRBV19 to TRBJ1-2; 10 bases fit TRBD1. From germline, CDR1 is LNHDA and CDR2 SQIVND (reference sequence). This CDR3 contains 15 residues. The V and J ends lost 1 base and 4 bases, in that order; junction bases with no gene match: 3. The CDR3 nucleotides read TGTGCCAGTAGTATAGCGGGACAGGGGCCCTATGGCTACACCTTC. Protein sequence: CASSIAGQGPYGYTF.

The CDR3 coding sequence is TGTGCCAGCAGTTGGGGGGGTTACGAGCAGTACGTC. Translated: CASSWGGYEQYV. The chain recombines TRBV6-2 or TRBV6-3 with TRBJ2-7; TRBD2 agrees at 7 bases. Germline loops: CDR1 MNHEY, CDR2 SVGEGT. The CDR3 spans 12 residues. Trimming cost V 4 bases and J 4 bases; bases outside gene matches: 1.

The rearrangement uses TRBV4-2 and TRBJ2-5; 7 nucleotides match TRBD2. Germline trimming cut 4 bases from V and 3 bases from J; bases unmatched to any gene: 5. Germline CDR1 reads LGHNA; CDR2 reads YNFKEQ. This CDR3 region has 14 residues. CDR3 loop: CASSLKRGEETQYF. The CDR3 coding sequence is TGTGCCAGCAGCCTGAAACGGGGGGAAGAGACCCAGTACTTC.

The genes are TRBV5-4 and TRBJ1-6, with TRBD1 as a possible D gene (5 bases). Germline CDR1 is SGHNT and CDR2 is YYREEE (reference sequence). The CDR3 totals 16 residues. Trimming left V 4 bases short and J 9 bases short, with 20 bases between. The DNA of the CDR3 is TGTGCCAGCAGCCTCAGGTCCCAGGGCGGCCGTTCACCCCTCCACTTT. Translated: CASSLRSQGGRSPLHF.

The chain has TRBV5-1 and TRBJ1-1; a weak D match, TRBD1 (6 bases). The V end was cut by 4 bases, the J end by 0 bases, with 16 bases between. The CDR3 contains 16 residues. The germline V gene encodes CDR1 SGHRS and CDR2 YFSETQ. CDR3 in amino acids: CASSPRGAPMNTEAFF. The CDR3 region has the DNA TGCGCCAGCAGCCCCAGGGGAGCCCCTATGAACACTGAAGCTTTCTTT.

V and J are TRBV5-1 and TRBJ2-5; 10 bases align to TRBD2. J lost 3 bases, V lost 0 bases, and 17 bases had no gene match. Germline V gene sequence: CDR1 SGHRS, CDR2 YFSETQ. The CDR3 sequence is 20 residues long. The CDR3 sequence: CASSLAWLIGTSGEKETQYF. CDR3 coding DNA: TGCGCCAGCAGCTTGGCTTGGTTAATAGGCACTAGCGGGGAGAAAGAGACCCAGTACTTC.

The chain couples TRBV11-3 to TRBJ2-5; D possibly corresponds to TRBD2 (6 bases). The CDR3 contains 14 residues. Germline V gene lookup returns CDR1 SGHNT and CDR2 YENEEA. V shed 1 base and J shed 6 bases, with 12 bases lying between them. The CDR3 is CASSLGPSVQTQYF. In DNA form, the CDR3 reads TGTGCCAGCAGCTTAGGTCCTAGCGTACAGACCCAGTACTTC.